This T cell receptor (beta chain) was identified in a study of a mutant IDH1 vaccine in newly diagnosed glioma. In the study overall: Former treatment meant radiotherapy, temozolomide, or both; the majority had gotten both.

Remarks on this clone: Antigen: not known.

Study findings and constraints: Pseudoprogression showed no apparent link to changes in top peripheral T cell clonotypes.

Time point: baseline, week 1 (first vaccination visit). Treatment of the sample: pre-vaccination baseline after standard-of-care therapy. The donors had new WHO grade 3 or 4 astrocytomas; these were IDH1-mutant and ATRX-lost. The junction had 7 bases not matched to a gene; V was cut back by 6 bases and J by 0 bases. The CDR3 is 15 residues long. CDR1 is SNHLY, CDR2 FYNNEI, per germline. Sequencing used immunoSEQ multiplex PCR; TCRdb keeps in-frame clones, though not all of them. Altogether 75,000 to 100,000 clones are present, approximately 80% being singletons, with the ten largest covering less than 6.5%.

The sample in question was PBMCs, obtained from a glioma patient treated with radiotherapy, temozolomide or both. The sequence came from a man aged 35-49 years with glioma. Some clones in this sample may be carry-over from other donors' samples. This chain uses TRBV2 with TRBJ2-5, with 7 positions matching TRBD1. CDR3 sequence (DNA): TGTGCCAGCAGGGTTGGACAGGCGTACCAAGAGACCCAGTACTTC. As protein: CASRVGQAYQETQYF.